Presented here are 15 T cell receptor beta chains from one specimen sequenced in a study of regulatory T cells in long-lasting Graves disease. Investigators prepared the TCR beta libraries by applying iRepertoire HTBI primers and Arm-PCR of CDR3 regions. TCRdb passed the multiplex PCR reads through MiXCR, listing each CDR3 protein once. The profile shows about 460,000 distinct CDR3 sequences, around 15% of them singletons. Time point noted: newly diagnosed GD, antithyroid drugs for less than 3 months. There was RNA extracted from PBMCs, and the TCR library was made from it. The sample was also linked to a second study, of T cells in Graves' hyperthyroidism and ophthalmopathy.

The sample here was peripheral blood mononuclear cells (PBMCs), taken at new diagnosis, from a patient treated with antithyroid drugs. The source of these receptors is a woman aged 45-59 years with Graves disease.

This clonotype was seen at least ten times. The chain is built from TRBV20-1 and TRBJ2-3; 10 nucleotides align to TRBD2. Germline V lookup: CDR1 DFQATT, CDR2 SNEGSKA (reference sequence). This CDR3 region has 18 residues. V lost 2 bases to trimming and J lost 4 bases; unmatched junction nucleotides: 15. This chain's CDR3 is CSARRGASGRGGADTQYF. CDR3 nucleotides: TGCAGTGCTAGACGGGGGGCCAGCGGGAGGGGGGGCGCAGATACGCAGTATTTT.

This clonotype was seen at least ten times. The chain links TRBV6-1 to TRBJ1-4; TRBD1 matches 7 bases. This CDR3 is built from 13 residues. The germline CDR1 and CDR2 sequences are MNHNS and SASEGT. Germline trimming cut 7 bases from V and 6 bases from J; bases unmatched to any gene: 5. This chain's CDR3 is CASKGGADEKLFF. The CDR3 coding sequence is TGTGCCAGCAAAGGGGGCGCAGATGAAAAACTGTTTTTT.

This clonotype appeared many times. The V and J genes are TRBV28 and TRBJ2-1; no firm D call. This CDR3 region has 14 residues. CDR1 is MDHEN, CDR2 SYDVKM, per germline. Trimming removed 2 bases at V and 7 bases at J, with 12 bases between. CDR3 DNA: TGTGCCAGCAGTTTAGGGCACCTTCGGAATGAGCAGTTCTTC. It translates to CASSLGHLRNEQFF.

V gene TRBV27 combines with J gene TRBJ2-1; the D is unclear. Trimming removed 1 base from V and 5 bases from J, with 18 bases in between. The CDR3 totals 17 residues. Germline V lookup: CDR1 MNHEY, CDR2 SMNVEV (reference sequence). The chain's CDR3 is CASSLFSVGDRHNEQFF. For the CDR3, the DNA is TGTGCCAGCAGTTTATTCAGCGTAGGTGACCGCCACAATGAGCAGTTCTTC.

In this sample, this clonotype turned up a few times. This chain joins TRBV28 and TRBJ2-1, with D tentatively TRBD2 (5 bases). Between the trimmed V and J ends, which lost 4 bases and 0 bases, there was a span of 13 bases. Per germline, CDR1 MDHEN and CDR2 SYDVKM. The CDR3 covers 16 residues. CDR3 amino acids: CASSSRTSSSYNEQFF. CDR3 sequence (DNA): TGTGCCAGCAGTTCGCGGACTTCCAGCTCCTACAATGAGCAGTTCTTC.

This clonotype was seen a handful of times. The V gene is TRBV12-3 or TRBV12-4, the J gene TRBJ2-3; 8 bases line up with TRBD2. J was trimmed by 4 bases and V by 9 bases; bases with no gene match: 6. This CDR3 is built from 13 residues. The CDR3 region has the DNA TGTGCCAGTCGTGCGGGAGGCGCAGATACGCAGTATTTT. Protein: CASRAGGADTQYF.

This clonotype occurred many times. This chain uses TRBV29-1 with TRBJ1-2; the D gene is possibly TRBD1 (5 bases). The germline V and J ends were trimmed by 5 bases and 0 bases, with 10 bases remaining between them. This CDR3 region has 13 residues. From germline, CDR1 is SQVTM and CDR2 ANQGSEA. CDR3 bases: TGCAGCGTTAGGGCAGGGCCTAACTATGGCTACACCTTC. Translating gives CSVRAGPNYGYTF.

About this clonotype: Possible read error: a much larger clone is one base away. The chain combines TRBV28 with TRBJ2-7; perhaps TRBD2 as D (6 bases). The CDR3 is 15 amino acids. The V and J ends lost 6 bases and 0 bases respectively, with 15 bases between them. CDR1 is MDHEN and CDR2 is SYDVKM in the germline V gene. The CDR3 DNA is TGTGCCAGCAGCCCGAAGCCCGGGGGCTCCTACGAGCAGTACTTC. Translation gives CASSPKPGGSYEQYF.

V and J are TRBV28 and TRBJ2-2; D might be TRBD1 or TRBD2, each matching 5 bases. Looked up from germline, CDR1 is MDHEN and CDR2 is SYDVKM. The CDR3 runs to 15 residues. Trimming left V 8 bases short and J 6 bases short, with 19 bases between. In DNA, the CDR3 is TGTGCCAGCCAAAGATCCGGGACGGTCGCCGGGGAGCTGTTTTTT. This sequence encodes CASQRSGTVAGELFF.

In this sample, this clonotype turned up many times. A read error may account for a junction end that differs from germline. The chain carries TRBV7-9 and TRBJ2-5, with 11 bases aligning to TRBD2. From germline, CDR1 is SEHNR and CDR2 FQNEAQ (reference sequence). The CDR3 loop spans 15 amino acids. CDR3 sequence: CASSLGLAGQETQYF. Here the CDR3 DNA reads TGTGCTAGCAGCTTAGGACTAGCGGGCCAAGAGACCCAGTACTTC.

This clonotype was counted a few times. The chain links TRBV3-1 to TRBJ1-6, with a tentative D call TRBD1 (6 bases). The CDR3 is 16 residues long. Trimming cost V 4 bases and J 8 bases, with 18 bases left between them. Per the germline V gene, CDR1 is LGHDT and CDR2 is YNNKEL (reference sequence). CDR3 region: CASSPQGGVNYSPLHF. The CDR3 DNA reads as TGTGCCAGCAGCCCACAAGGGGGAGTCAACTATTCACCCCTCCACTTT.

This rearrangement joins TRBV5-1 to TRBJ2-7, with D perhaps TRBD1 (5 bases). V lost 4 bases to trimming and J lost 0 bases, with 14 bases between them. Germline V lookup: CDR1 SGHRS, CDR2 YFSETQ. The CDR3 length is 15 residues. The CDR3 protein is CASSVGPDSSYEQYF. CDR3 coding DNA: TGCGCCAGCAGCGTTGGGCCAGACAGCTCCTACGAGCAGTACTTC.

Written as DNA, the CDR3 is TGTGCCAGCTCACCAGACAGTTCCCCCTACGAGCAGTACTTC. It is translated as CASSPDSSPYEQYF. V and J are TRBV18 and TRBJ2-7; a possible D gene is TRBD1 (5 bases). This CDR3 is 14 amino acids long. Trimming removed 2 bases from V and 2 bases from J, with 10 bases in between. CDR1 and CDR2 from the germline V gene are KGHSH and LQKENI.

This clonotype was found many times. This chain joins TRBV24-1 and TRBJ1-5; D remains ambiguous. The CDR3 is 16 amino acids. Deletions cut 4 bases from V and 1 base from J, with 13 bases between. Germline CDR1 and CDR2: KGHDR and SFDVKD. CDR3 loop: CATSDSQWASNQPQHF. For the CDR3, the DNA is TGTGCCACCAGTGACTCCCAGTGGGCCAGCAATCAGCCCCAGCATTTT.

This clonotype was counted a few times. The chain uses TRBV7-6 and TRBJ2-2; TRBD2 aligns across 7 bases. V was clipped by 4 bases and J by 4 bases; unmatched bases: 9. Germline CDR1 is SGHVS and CDR2 is FNYEAQ. This CDR3 is 16 amino acids long. For the CDR3, the DNA is TGTGCCAGCAGCTCCTCCCCGATAGCGGGCACCGGGGAGCTGTTTTTT. Amino acid sequence: CASSSSPIAGTGELFF.